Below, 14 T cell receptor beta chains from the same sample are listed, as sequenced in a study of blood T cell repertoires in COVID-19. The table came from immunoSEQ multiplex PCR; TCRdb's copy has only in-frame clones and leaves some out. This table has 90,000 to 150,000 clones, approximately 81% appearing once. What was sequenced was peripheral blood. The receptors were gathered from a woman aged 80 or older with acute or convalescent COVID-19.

The chain's CDR3 is CAWTLDRGFPTNEKLFF. The CDR3 DNA reads as TGTGCCTGGACTCTGGACAGGGGGTTTCCAACTAATGAAAAACTGTTTTTT. The rearrangement joins TRBV30 to TRBJ1-4; 10 bases fit TRBD1. V trimming: 4 bases; J trimming: 0 bases; junction bases outside the gene matches: 8. From germline, CDR1 is GTSNPN and CDR2 SVGIG (reference sequence). The CDR3 loop spans 17 amino acids.

The CDR3 nucleotides are TGTGCCAGCAGAGAGGGCTCAACTAATGAAAAACTGTTTTTT. This gives the protein CASREGSTNEKLFF. This chain links TRBV6-5 with TRBJ1-4; D gene unclear. CDR1 and CDR2 from the germline V gene are MNHEY and SVGAGI. V lost 6 bases, J lost 0 bases, and 8 bases lay in between. The CDR3 has 14 residues.

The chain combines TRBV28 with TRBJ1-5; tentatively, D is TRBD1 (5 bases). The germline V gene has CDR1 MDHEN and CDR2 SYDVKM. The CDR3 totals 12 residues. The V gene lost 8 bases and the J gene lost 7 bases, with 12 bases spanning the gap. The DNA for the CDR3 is TGTGCCAGCTCAGGGTTAGGGCAGCCCCAGCATTTT. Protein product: CASSGLGQPQHF.

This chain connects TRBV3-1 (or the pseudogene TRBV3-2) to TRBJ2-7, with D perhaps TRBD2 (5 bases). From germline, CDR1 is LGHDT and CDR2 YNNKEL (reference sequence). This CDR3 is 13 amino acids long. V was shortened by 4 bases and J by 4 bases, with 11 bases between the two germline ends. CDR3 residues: CASSLPGVYEQYF. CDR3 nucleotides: TGTGCCAGCAGCCTCCCCGGGGTTTACGAGCAGTACTTC.

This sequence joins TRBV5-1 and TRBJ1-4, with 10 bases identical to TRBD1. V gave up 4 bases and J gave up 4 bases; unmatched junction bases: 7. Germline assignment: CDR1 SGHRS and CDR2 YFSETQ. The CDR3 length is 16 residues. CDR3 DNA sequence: TGCGCCAGCAGCGAAGGGACAGGGGCCCTTAATGAAAAACTGTTTTTT. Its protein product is CASSEGTGALNEKLFF.

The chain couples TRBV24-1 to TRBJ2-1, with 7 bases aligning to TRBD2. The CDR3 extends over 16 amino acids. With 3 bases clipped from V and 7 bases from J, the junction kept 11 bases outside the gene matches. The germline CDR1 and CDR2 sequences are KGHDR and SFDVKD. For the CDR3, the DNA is TGTGCCACCAGTGATGGCCTAGCGGAAATGTTGAATGAGCAGTTCTTC. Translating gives CATSDGLAEMLNEQFF.

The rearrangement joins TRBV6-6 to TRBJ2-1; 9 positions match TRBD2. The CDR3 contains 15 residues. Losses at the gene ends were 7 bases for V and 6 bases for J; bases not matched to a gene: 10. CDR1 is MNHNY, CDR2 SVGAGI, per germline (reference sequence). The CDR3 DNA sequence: TGTGCCAGCACTTTGGAGGGGACTAGCATCAATGAGCAGTTCTTC. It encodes CASTLEGTSINEQFF.

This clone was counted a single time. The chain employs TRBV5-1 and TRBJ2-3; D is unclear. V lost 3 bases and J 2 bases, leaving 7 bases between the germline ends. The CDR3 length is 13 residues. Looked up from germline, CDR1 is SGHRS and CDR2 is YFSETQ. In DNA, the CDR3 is TGCGCCAGCAGCTCCCCGTCCACAGATACGCAGTATTTT. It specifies CASSSPSTDTQYF.

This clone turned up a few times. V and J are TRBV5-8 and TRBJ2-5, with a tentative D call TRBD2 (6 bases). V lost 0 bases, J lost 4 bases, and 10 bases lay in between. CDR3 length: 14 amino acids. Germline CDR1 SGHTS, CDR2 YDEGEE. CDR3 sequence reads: CASSLGLVAETQYF. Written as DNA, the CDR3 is TGTGCCAGCAGCTTGGGACTAGTCGCAGAGACCCAGTACTTC.

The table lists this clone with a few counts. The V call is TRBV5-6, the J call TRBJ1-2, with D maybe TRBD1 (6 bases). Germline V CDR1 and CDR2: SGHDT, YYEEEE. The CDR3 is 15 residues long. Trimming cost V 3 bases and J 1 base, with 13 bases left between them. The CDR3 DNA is TGTGCCAGCAGCTCACCGGGGGGCCTTAACTATGGCTACACCTTC. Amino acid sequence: CASSSPGGLNYGYTF.

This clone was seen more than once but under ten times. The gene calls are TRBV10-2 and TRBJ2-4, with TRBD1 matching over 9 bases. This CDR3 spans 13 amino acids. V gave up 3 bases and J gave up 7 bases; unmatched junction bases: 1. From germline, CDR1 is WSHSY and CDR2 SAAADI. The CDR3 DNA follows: TGCGCCAGCAGTGAACAGGGGGCGAACATTCAGTACTTC. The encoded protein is CASSEQGANIQYF.

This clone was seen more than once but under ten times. CDR3 nucleotides: TGTGCCAGCAGCTTAGCGCCCCAGGGAGGAAATTCACCCCTCCACTTT. This encodes CASSLAPQGGNSPLHF. This chain joins TRBV7-2 and TRBJ1-6; the D gene is possibly TRBD1 (5 bases). Germline values: CDR1 SGHTA, CDR2 FQGNSA. Trimming pared 0 bases from V and 7 bases from J, leaving 13 bases between. This CDR3 is built from 16 residues.

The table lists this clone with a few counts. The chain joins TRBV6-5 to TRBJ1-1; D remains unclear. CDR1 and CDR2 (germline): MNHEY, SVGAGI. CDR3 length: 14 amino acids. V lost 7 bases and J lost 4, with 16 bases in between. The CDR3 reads CASKWSSAGTEAFF. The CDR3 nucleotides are TGTGCCAGCAAGTGGTCATCCGCGGGCACTGAAGCTTTCTTT.

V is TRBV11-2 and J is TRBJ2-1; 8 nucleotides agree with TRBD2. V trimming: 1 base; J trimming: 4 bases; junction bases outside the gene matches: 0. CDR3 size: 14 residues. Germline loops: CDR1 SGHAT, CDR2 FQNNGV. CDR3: CASSLAGGYNEQFF. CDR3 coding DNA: TGTGCCAGCAGCTTAGCGGGAGGGTACAATGAGCAGTTCTTC.